The 26 T cell receptor beta chains below all came from one sample that was sequenced in a study of CD8+ T cells in alopecia areata. Extracted RNA was reverse transcribed into cDNA, the sequencing template. Assay: immunoSEQ multiplex PCR; the TCRdb copy retains only in-frame clones and omits some. This sample has roughly 250,000 clones, with roughly 69% found just once. This specimen was CD4+ T cells sorted from blood, taken at week 0. The receptor source for this set is a human donor with alopecia areata.

The chain joins TRBV5-1 to TRBJ2-1, with D hard to call. Trimming shortened V by 4 bases and J by 2 bases, and 13 bases separated the two germline ends. The germline V gene has CDR1 SGHRS and CDR2 YFSETQ. CDR3 length equals 15 residues. CDR3 bases: TGCGCCAGCAGCACTCCCCTAGGCCCCTACAATGAGCAGTTCTTC. Its translation is CASSTPLGPYNEQFF.

The V and J genes are TRBV30 and TRBJ2-5; D is unclear. Trimming left V 0 bases short and J 2 bases short, with 10 bases between. Germline V gene sequence: CDR1 GTSNPN, CDR2 SVGIG (reference sequence). The CDR3 contains 14 residues. This chain's CDR3 is CAWSVSLTQETQYF. CDR3 nucleotide sequence: TGTGCCTGGAGTGTAAGTCTCACTCAAGAGACCCAGTACTTC.

The rearrangement uses TRBV4-3 and TRBJ2-5; D is undetermined. The CDR3 covers 13 residues. Trimming removed 4 bases at V and 2 bases at J, with 8 bases between. CDR1 is LGHNA and CDR2 is YSLEER in the germline V gene. In DNA form, the CDR3 reads TGCGCCAGCAGCCCACGTGGTCAAGAGACCCAGTACTTC. As protein: CASSPRGQETQYF.

The chain uses TRBV29-1 and TRBJ2-7; tentatively, D is TRBD2 (5 bases). CDR1 SQVTM and CDR2 ANQGSEA come from the germline V gene. V lost 2 bases to trimming and J lost 3 bases, with 17 bases between them. The CDR3 length is 15 residues. The CDR3: CSVEFPGNLVYEQYF. CDR3 in DNA: TGCAGCGTTGAATTCCCGGGGAACCTTGTCTACGAGCAGTACTTC.

This clone has a handful of counts. The genes are TRBV9 and TRBJ2-1; the D call may be TRBD1 or TRBD2 (6 bases each). The CDR3 is 13 amino acids. The V end was cut by 0 bases, the J end by 9 bases, with 10 bases between. CDR1 is SGDLS and CDR2 is YYNGEE in the germline V gene. For the CDR3, the DNA is TGTGCCAGCAGCGTAGCACAGGGAGGTGAGCAGTTCTTC. Translation gives CASSVAQGGEQFF.

The V gene is TRBV9, the J gene TRBJ2-7, with D possibly matching TRBD2 (7 bases). The CDR3 covers 15 residues. V lost 0 bases, J lost 4 bases, and 14 bases lay in between. Germline values: CDR1 SGDLS, CDR2 YYNGEE. As DNA, the CDR3 is TGTGCCAGCAGCGTAGGAACAGGGAGGGGATACGAGCAGTACTTC. It is translated as CASSVGTGRGYEQYF.

The CDR3 bases are TGTGCCTGGGTGACTAATTGGGGAGAGACCCAGTACTTC. Translating it yields CAWVTNWGETQYF. The V and J genes are TRBV30 and TRBJ2-5, with a weak D call TRBD2 (5 bases). The CDR3 is made up of 13 amino acids. Trimming shortened V by 5 bases and J by 4 bases, and 14 bases separated the two germline ends. Germline V gene lookup returns CDR1 GTSNPN and CDR2 SVGIG (reference sequence).

The chain couples TRBV29-1 to TRBJ2-5, with 7 bases fitting TRBD1. The germline V gene has CDR1 SQVTM and CDR2 ANQGSEA. The CDR3 spans 14 residues. V lost 7 bases and J lost 5; bases outside the gene matches: 13. The CDR3 region is CSAKDRLVVETQYF. CDR3 DNA: TGCAGCGCTAAGGACAGGCTGGTAGTTGAGACCCAGTACTTC.

The rearrangement links TRBV7-2 to TRBJ2-5, with D possibly matching TRBD2 (5 bases). The CDR3 consists of 13 residues. CDR1 is SGHTA, CDR2 FQGNSA, per germline. V lost 5 bases, J lost 3 bases, and 10 bases lay in between. The CDR3: CASSRAREETQYF. The CDR3 DNA sequence: TGTGCCAGCAGCCGGGCGCGGGAAGAGACCCAGTACTTC.

In its sample, this clone was seen a few times. V is TRBV7-2 and J is TRBJ2-1; D perhaps matches TRBD2 (5 bases). Germline assignment: CDR1 SGHTA and CDR2 FQGNSA. The CDR3 is 17 amino acids. Trimming cost V 5 bases and J 6 bases, with 23 bases left between them. The CDR3 loop is CASSAPTVSGRGNEQFF. The CDR3 nucleotides are TGTGCCAGCAGCGCCCCCACGGTGTCGGGCCGGGGCAATGAGCAGTTCTTC. Filled out from reference TRBV7-2 and TRBJ2-1, the complete variable domain reads GAGVSQSPSNKVTEKGKDVELRCDPISGHTALYWYRQSLGQGLEFLIYFQGNSAPDKSGLPSDRFSAERTGGSVSTLTIQRTQQEDSAVYLCASSAPTVSGRGNEQFFGPGTRLTVL.

The rearrangement joins TRBV5-1 to TRBJ2-5; D possibly corresponds to TRBD2 (5 bases). This CDR3 spans 14 amino acids. Trimming stripped 0 bases from V and 5 bases from J, with 11 bases between. The germline CDR1 and CDR2 sequences are SGHRS and YFSETQ. DNA for the CDR3: TGCGCCAGCAGCTTGGTGGCTAGCCGGGAGACCCAGTACTTC. Encoded protein: CASSLVASRETQYF.

The chain uses TRBV2 and TRBJ2-7; weak D call: TRBD1 (6 bases). Germline-derived CDR1 and CDR2 are SNHLY and FYNNEI. Trimming removed 8 bases at V and 1 base at J, with 12 bases between. The CDR3 runs 13 residues. The CDR3 DNA sequence: TGTGCCAGCGTACAGGGATTGTCCTACGAGCAGTACTTC. This encodes CASVQGLSYEQYF. The full variable domain, its missing parts supplied by reference TRBV2 and TRBJ2-7, is EPEVTQTPSHQVTQMGQEVILRCVPISNHLYFYWYRQILGQKVEFLVSFYNNEISEKSEIFDDQFSVERPDGSNFTLKIRSTKLEDSAMYFCASVQGLSYEQYFGPGTRLTVT.

The chain links TRBV10-3 to TRBJ2-3, with D unclear. Trimming shortened V by 6 bases and J by 1 base, and 8 bases separated the two germline ends. The germline V gene has CDR1 ENHRY and CDR2 SYGVKD. The CDR3 has 13 residues. The CDR3 sequence: CAIRPTGTDTQYF. CDR3 nucleotide sequence: TGTGCCATCAGACCCACAGGCACAGATACGCAGTATTTT.

The rearrangement uses TRBV18 and TRBJ2-5; D not certain. The CDR3 extends over 12 amino acids. Germline V gene lookup returns CDR1 KGHSH and CDR2 LQKENI. The V end lost 2 bases, the J end lost 3 bases, and 4 bases lay between the germline ends. CDR3 residues: CASSPLKETQYF. In nucleotides, the CDR3 is TGTGCCAGCTCACCATTAAAAGAGACCCAGTACTTC.

This clone has just one count. This chain joins TRBV7-2 and TRBJ1-2, with D possibly matching TRBD1 (6 bases). The germline V and J ends were trimmed by 5 bases and 1 base, with 8 bases remaining between them. Germline CDR1 and CDR2: SGHTA and FQGNSA. The CDR3 is 13 residues long. The CDR3 DNA is TGTGCCAGCAGCCGGACAGATAACTATGGCTACACCTTC. Encoded protein: CASSRTDNYGYTF.

The V gene is TRBV9, the J gene TRBJ2-5, with no clear D. CDR3 length: 13 amino acids. Germline CDR1 reads SGDLS; CDR2 reads YYNGEE. Trimming pared 2 bases from V and 6 bases from J, leaving 11 bases between. CDR3 coding DNA: TGTGCCAGCAGCGTCAATACCAGGAAGACCCAGTACTTC. Translating gives CASSVNTRKTQYF.

V gene TRBV5-1 combines with J gene TRBJ1-6; D is perhaps TRBD1 (6 bases). V was clipped by 4 bases and J by 7 bases, with 12 bases between them. Germline V CDR1 and CDR2: SGHRS, YFSETQ. The CDR3 length is 14 residues. DNA for the CDR3: TGCGCCAGCAGCCGGGACAAGCCCAATTCACCCCTCCACTTT. This encodes CASSRDKPNSPLHF.

V and J are TRBV6-5 and TRBJ1-1; D gene unclear. The CDR3 runs 15 residues. Trimming left V 6 bases short and J 2 bases short, with 16 bases between. Germline CDR1 and CDR2: MNHEY and SVGAGI. The CDR3 DNA reads TGTGCCAGCAGGTTGTGGAGTGGAGAAAACACTGAAGCTTTCTTT. It encodes CASRLWSGENTEAFF.

The chain recombines TRBV5-1 with TRBJ1-6; 11 bases align to TRBD1. There are 15 residues in the CDR3. CDR1 and CDR2 from the germline V gene are SGHRS and YFSETQ. The V gene end was trimmed by 3 bases and the J gene end by 10 bases; junction bases not matched to a gene: 6. This CDR3 is CASSSGTGGRSPLHF. CDR3 in DNA: TGCGCCAGCAGCTCAGGGACAGGGGGGAGATCACCCCTCCACTTT.

This clone was picked up one time. The rearrangement joins TRBV6-5 to TRBJ2-7, with D perhaps matching TRBD2 (7 bases). The CDR3 has 16 amino acids. Germline V gene data show CDR1 as MNHEY and CDR2 as SVGAGI. Trimming shortened V by 0 bases and J by 3 bases, and 15 bases separated the two germline ends. CDR3 protein: CASSYSGGGPFYEQYF. CDR3 coding DNA: TGTGCCAGCAGTTACTCAGGGGGGGGTCCCTTCTACGAGCAGTACTTC.

CDR3 bases: TGTGCCAGCAGTGATAACAGCGGCGAGCAGTACTTC. As protein: CASSDNSGEQYF. V is TRBV6-1 and J is TRBJ2-7; a possible D gene is TRBD2 (5 bases). The CDR3 is 12 residues long. Trimming took 3 bases from V and 6 from J, leaving 9 bases between them. Germline CDR1 MNHNS, CDR2 SASEGT.

The CDR3 DNA reads as TGTGCCATCAGTGAGGGCGAGTGGGAGACCCAGTACTTC. As protein: CAISEGEWETQYF. V and J are TRBV10-3 and TRBJ2-5; D not certain. CDR1 ENHRY and CDR2 SYGVKD come from the germline V gene. The CDR3 consists of 13 residues. Trimming pared 2 bases from V and 5 bases from J, leaving 9 bases between.

This clone was found once. The V gene is TRBV29-1, the J gene TRBJ1-1; D uncertain. This CDR3 spans 12 amino acids. From germline, CDR1 is SQVTM and CDR2 ANQGSEA. With 7 bases removed from V and 1 base from J, the gap between germline ends came to 10 bases. In DNA form, the CDR3 reads TGCAGCGCGTACTACAGGAACACTGAAGCTTTCTTT. Translation gives CSAYYRNTEAFF.

This chain connects TRBV30 to TRBJ2-2, with 10 bases that match TRBD1. In germline, CDR1 is GTSNPN, CDR2 SVGIG (reference sequence). After removal of 0 bases from V and 3 bases from J, the junction contained 10 bases not matched to a gene. The CDR3 is made up of 18 amino acids. CDR3 amino acids: CAWSVRRDRGWDTGELFF. The CDR3, as DNA: TGTGCCTGGAGTGTACGCCGGGACAGGGGTTGGGACACCGGGGAGCTGTTTTTT.

The chain is built from TRBV18 and TRBJ1-5; D is unresolved. This CDR3 has 15 amino acids. CDR1 KGHSH and CDR2 LQKENI come from the germline V gene. Trimming took 2 bases from V and 3 from J, leaving 11 bases between them. In DNA form, the CDR3 reads TGTGCCAGCTCACCATACCGGGTAGACAATCAGCCCCAGCATTTT. Amino acid sequence: CASSPYRVDNQPQHF.

The CDR3, as DNA: TGCGCCAGCAGCACGATGCCAAGGCGGTGGTCCCAGCATTTT. Protein product: CASSTMPRRWSQHF. The rearrangement joins TRBV5-1 to TRBJ1-5; the D is unclear. The CDR3 is 14 residues long. In germline, CDR1 is SGHRS, CDR2 YFSETQ. V was shortened by 4 bases and J by 11 bases, with 19 bases between the two germline ends.